This TCR beta chain was observed in a study of T cell responses to AZD1222 COVID-19 vaccine. This clone was seen once. What it binds is unknown. Study results and caveats: AZD1222 recipients seropositive at baseline numbered only five to seven. Donor demographics were predominantly white British with a female majority; clonal diversity may be underestimated. Without day 14 samples, only post-peak T cell repertoires were studied. With dominance at 160-218 and 743-854, vaccine-associated CD4 TCRs spanned spike.

CDR3 length equals 14 residues. V was pared by 10 bases and J by 2 bases, with 16 bases between. Germline-derived CDR1 and CDR2 are ENHRY and SYGVKD. Some clones are missing from TCRdb's copy, which holds only in-frame ones; the method was immunoSEQ multiplex PCR. The sample shows more than 100,000 clones, approximately 90% of them seen only once. The sample consisted of peripheral blood, taken on day 0 of AZD1222 vaccination. The TCR originated in an adult in good health. V is TRBV10-3 and J is TRBJ2-3, with TRBD2 as a possible D gene (6 bases). CDR3 loop: CATLEEGNTDTQYF. The CDR3 DNA follows: TGTGCCACCTTAGAGGAGGGGAACACAGATACGCAGTATTTT.